This is a list of T cell receptor beta chains from one sample in a study of T cells in Graves' hyperthyroidism and ophthalmopathy. TCRdb re-derived calls from the multiplex PCR reads in MiXCR, one entry per CDR3 protein. Of around 290,000 distinct CDR3 sequences listed, around 13% are singletons. Sequencing was done on a sample of blood. The source of these receptors is a woman between 40 and 50 years old with Graves' hyperthyroidism. Each CDR3 is given with its conserved first and last residue. Fields, in order: J gene, clone size, V gene, CDR3 protein. Only some rows state a clone size, as once, few, many or a class for expanded clones.

TRBJ2-7,few,TRBV5-1,CASSLEQGNTYEQYF
TRBJ1-2,many,TRBV7-9,CASSPDSYGYTF
TRBJ1-2,few,TRBV5-8,CASTTLLAGSYTF
TRBJ2-7,-,TRBV6-2/TRBV6-3,CASSRGQIYEQYF
TRBJ2-1,-,TRBV7-2,CASSSRLFYNEQFF
TRBJ2-3,many,TRBV6-1,CASIEGDGADTQYF
TRBJ2-1,many,TRBV29-1,CSAPTKVGTSEYNEQFF
TRBJ2-5,-,TRBV7-2,CASSQVRQQETQYF
TRBJ2-7,many,TRBV7-8,CASSTIRVASYEQYF
TRBJ2-1,-,TRBV9,CASSVLAGRDSEQFF
TRBJ2-7,many,TRBV20-1,CSASPAGGYEQYF
TRBJ1-2,many,TRBV7-8,CASSRDRVDGYTF
TRBJ1-1,many,TRBV2,CASRWGENTEAFF
TRBJ2-3,-,TRBV20-1,CSARDLSGVSDTQYF
TRBJ1-1,many,TRBV6-1,CATLTGGLNTEAFF
TRBJ2-5,many,TRBV6-1,CASTKGLAGQETQYF
TRBJ1-3,few,TRBV20-1,CSARDLRAGNTIYF
TRBJ1-5,many,TRBV3-1,CASSQGVQPQHF